This T cell receptor beta chain was captured in a study of control samples from healthy donors and cancer patients. Clones were sequenced by immunoSEQ multiplex PCR, and TCRdb holds only the in-frame ones, with some missing. The repertoire holds over 110,000 clones, with more than 90% as singletons. This CDR3 is 14 amino acids long. Trimming took 4 bases from V and 6 from J; bases not matched to a gene: 5. Germline V gives CDR1 LNHDA, CDR2 SQIVND (reference sequence). The sample was blood. This TCR came from a man aged 25-40 years in good health. The V call is TRBV19, the J call TRBJ2-1; 8 bases align to TRBD1. CDR3 nucleotide sequence: TGTGCCAGTAGTACGGACAGGGTTTTCAATGAGCAGTTCTTC. It codes for CASSTDRVFNEQFF.